The 13 T cell receptor beta chains below come from one sample, sequenced in a study of shared clonotypes between healthy human individuals. Sequencing was performed with immunoSEQ multiplex PCR; in TCRdb, only in-frame clones are kept and a portion is missing. The data show approximately 1.4 million clones, approximately 98% seen once. The sample taken for sequencing was naive CD4+ T cells sorted from blood. This sample's subset: CD45RA+ positively selected. The origin of the receptors is a man under 40 in good health.

The CDR3 reads CASSLGTGRTTGANVLTF. The CDR3 coding sequence is TGCGCCAGCAGCTTGGGGACAGGGCGGACGACTGGGGCCAACGTCCTGACTTTC. This sequence joins TRBV5-1 and TRBJ2-6, with 8 bases identical to TRBD1. In germline, CDR1 is SGHRS, CDR2 YFSETQ. V gave up 0 bases and J gave up 2 bases; unmatched junction bases: 7. CDR3 length: 18 residues.

The CDR3 nucleotides are TGTGCCAGCAGCCAAGCCCAGGAGGTGGCCTACGAGCAGTACTTC. The encoded protein is CASSQAQEVAYEQYF. The rearrangement uses TRBV4-2 and TRBJ2-7; D possibly corresponds to TRBD2 (5 bases). V was clipped by 1 base and J by 2 bases, with 12 bases between them. This CDR3 comprises 15 residues. Germline CDR1 reads LGHNA; CDR2 reads YNFKEQ.

This clone was detected once. The J gene is TRBJ2-7, the V gene TRBV28; D remains ambiguous. Trimming removed 6 bases from V and 7 bases from J, with 19 bases in between. This CDR3 contains 14 residues. The germline gives CDR1 MDHEN, CDR2 SYDVKM. Here the CDR3 reads CASRPPRLAREQYF. The CDR3 nucleotides are TGTGCCAGCAGACCACCGCGTCTCGCGAGGGAGCAGTACTTC.

This clone has only one observation. The chain uses TRBV6-5 and TRBJ2-7; TRBD1 might be the D (6 bases). The CDR3 contains 13 residues. V was pared by 8 bases and J by 2 bases, with 13 bases between. Germline V gives CDR1 MNHEY, CDR2 SVGAGI. Written as DNA, the CDR3 is TGTGCCAGCGGTAGACAGGCAACCTACGAGCAGTACTTC. This gives the protein CASGRQATYEQYF.

The J gene is TRBJ2-7, the V gene TRBV4-3, with no clear D. The CDR3 is 15 residues long. The germline V gene encodes CDR1 LGHNA and CDR2 YSLEER. Trimming took 0 bases from V and 4 from J, leaving 13 bases between them. This CDR3 reads CASSQDIRRSYEQYF. The CDR3 DNA reads as TGCGCCAGCAGCCAAGATATTCGTCGTTCTTACGAGCAGTACTTC.

This chain links TRBV19 with TRBJ1-5, with D possibly matching TRBD1 (5 bases). The CDR3 is 17 amino acids. Per germline, CDR1 LNHDA and CDR2 SQIVND (reference sequence). The germline V and J ends were trimmed by 3 bases and 2 bases, with 17 bases remaining between them. The CDR3 spells CASSIKGAGARNQPQHF. CDR3 in DNA: TGTGCCAGTAGTATCAAAGGGGCGGGCGCCCGCAATCAGCCCCAGCATTTT.

The gene calls are TRBV11-2 and TRBJ1-2; D unclear. V was cut by 4 bases and J by 3 bases, with 9 bases left in between. Germline-derived CDR1 and CDR2 are SGHAT and FQNNGV. CDR3 length equals 13 residues. The CDR3 nucleotides read TGTGCCAGCAGCTCACGGGAGGACTATGGCTACACCTTC. It translates to CASSSREDYGYTF.

The chain carries TRBV6-5 and TRBJ1-1; no clear D gene. The germline V gene has CDR1 MNHEY and CDR2 SVGAGI. This CDR3 is built from 13 residues. The ends were cut back, 1 base at V and 1 base at J, with 4 bases in the middle. The CDR3 here is CASSYFGNTEAFF. The CDR3 DNA reads as TGTGCCAGCAGTTACTTCGGGAACACTGAAGCTTTCTTT.

The J gene is TRBJ2-3, the V gene TRBV4-1; 7 bases line up with TRBD2. Germline CDR1 and CDR2: MGHRA and YSYEKL. The J segment lost 5 bases and the V segment lost 4 bases, leaving 12 bases of the junction unmatched. CDR3 length: 16 amino acids. CDR3 in amino acids: CASSPFPREMKDTQYF. The CDR3 nucleotides are TGCGCCAGCAGCCCCTTTCCGCGGGAGATGAAAGATACGCAGTATTTT.

Remarks on this clone: Distinct nucleotide sequences in the sample also encode this CDR3. The rearrangement links TRBV5-1 to TRBJ1-5, with 10 nucleotides matching TRBD1. The germline V gene has CDR1 SGHRS and CDR2 YFSETQ. This CDR3 is built from 15 residues. The junction had 4 bases not matched to a gene; V was cut back by 4 bases and J by 3 bases. The CDR3 loop is CASSPGTGDNQPQHF. The CDR3 coding sequence is TGCGCCAGCAGCCCCGGGACAGGGGACAATCAGCCCCAGCATTTT.

The rearrangement links TRBV30 to TRBJ2-1; perhaps D is TRBD1 or TRBD2 (7 bases each). The ends were cut back, 1 base at V and 9 bases at J, with 16 bases in the middle. Germline V gene data show CDR1 as GTSNPN and CDR2 as SVGIG (reference sequence). CDR3 size: 14 residues. This CDR3 reads CAWSGQGGIGEQFF. CDR3 DNA: TGTGCCTGGAGTGGACAGGGAGGGATAGGTGAGCAGTTCTTC.

The rearrangement uses TRBV7-6 and TRBJ2-5; tentative D call: TRBD1 (6 bases). Germline CDR1 reads SGHVS; CDR2 reads FNYEAQ. The V and J ends lost 5 bases and 3 bases respectively, with 10 bases between them. This CDR3 is 13 amino acids long. The CDR3 nucleotides are TGTGCCAGCAGCGTAAACAGGGAAGAGACCCAGTACTTC. It is translated as CASSVNREETQYF.

The genes are TRBV19 and TRBJ2-7; 10 bases map to TRBD1. Per germline, CDR1 LNHDA and CDR2 SQIVND (reference sequence). This CDR3 comprises 15 residues. V gave up 3 bases and J gave up 6 bases; unmatched junction bases: 8. CDR3 in DNA: TGTGCCAGTAGTATGAAAAGGGACAGGGGTCTCGAGCAGTACTTC. It specifies CASSMKRDRGLEQYF.